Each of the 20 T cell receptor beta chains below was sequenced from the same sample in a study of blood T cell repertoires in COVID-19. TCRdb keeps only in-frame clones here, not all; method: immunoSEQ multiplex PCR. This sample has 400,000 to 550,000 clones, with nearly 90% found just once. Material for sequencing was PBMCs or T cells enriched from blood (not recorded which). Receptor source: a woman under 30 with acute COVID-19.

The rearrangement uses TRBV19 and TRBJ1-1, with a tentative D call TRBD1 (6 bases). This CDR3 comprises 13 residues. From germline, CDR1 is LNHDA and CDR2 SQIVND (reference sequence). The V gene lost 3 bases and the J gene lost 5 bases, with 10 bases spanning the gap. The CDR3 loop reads CASSIAGVTEAFF. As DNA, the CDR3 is TGTGCCAGTAGTATCGCAGGGGTGACTGAAGCTTTCTTT.

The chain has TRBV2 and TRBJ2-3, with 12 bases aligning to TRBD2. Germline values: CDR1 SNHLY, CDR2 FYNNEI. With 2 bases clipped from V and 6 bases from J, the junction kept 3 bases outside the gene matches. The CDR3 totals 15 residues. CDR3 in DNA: TGTGCCAGCAGTGAACTAGCGGGGGGGCCCGATACGCAGTATTTT. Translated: CASSELAGGPDTQYF.

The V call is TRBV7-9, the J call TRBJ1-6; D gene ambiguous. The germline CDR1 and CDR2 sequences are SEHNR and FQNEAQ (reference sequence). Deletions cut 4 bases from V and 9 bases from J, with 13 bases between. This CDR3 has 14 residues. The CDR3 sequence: CASSSRDRGSPLHF. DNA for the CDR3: TGTGCCAGCAGCTCACGGGATCGCGGTTCACCCCTCCACTTT.

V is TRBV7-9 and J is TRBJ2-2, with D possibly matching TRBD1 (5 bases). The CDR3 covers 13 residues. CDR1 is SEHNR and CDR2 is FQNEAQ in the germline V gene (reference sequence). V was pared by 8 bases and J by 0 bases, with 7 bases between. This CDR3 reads CASRTTNTGELFF. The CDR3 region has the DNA TGTGCCAGCCGGACAACGAACACCGGGGAGCTGTTTTTT.

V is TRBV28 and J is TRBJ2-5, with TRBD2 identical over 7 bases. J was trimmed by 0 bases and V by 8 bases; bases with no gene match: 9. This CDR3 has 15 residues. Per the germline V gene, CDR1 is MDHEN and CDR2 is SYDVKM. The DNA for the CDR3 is TGTGCCAGCCTACCCGCGGGGGAGTACCAAGAGACCCAGTACTTC. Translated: CASLPAGEYQETQYF.

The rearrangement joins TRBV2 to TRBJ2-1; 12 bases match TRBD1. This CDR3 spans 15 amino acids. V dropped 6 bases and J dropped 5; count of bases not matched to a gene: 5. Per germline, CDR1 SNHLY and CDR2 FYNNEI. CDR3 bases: TGTGCCAGCAGCCCGGGACAGGGGGCCCACAATGAGCAGTTCTTC. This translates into CASSPGQGAHNEQFF.

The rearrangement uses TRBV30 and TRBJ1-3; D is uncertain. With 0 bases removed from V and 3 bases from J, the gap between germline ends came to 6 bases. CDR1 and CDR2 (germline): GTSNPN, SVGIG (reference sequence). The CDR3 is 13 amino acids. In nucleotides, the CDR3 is TGTGCCTGGAGTGTTACAGATGGAAACACCATATATTTT. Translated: CAWSVTDGNTIYF.

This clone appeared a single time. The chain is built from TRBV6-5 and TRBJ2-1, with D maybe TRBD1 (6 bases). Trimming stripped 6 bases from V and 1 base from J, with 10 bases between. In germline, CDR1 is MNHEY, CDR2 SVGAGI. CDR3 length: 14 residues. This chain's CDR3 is CASRDSGSYNEQFF. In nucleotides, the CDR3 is TGTGCCAGCAGGGACAGTGGGTCCTACAATGAGCAGTTCTTC.

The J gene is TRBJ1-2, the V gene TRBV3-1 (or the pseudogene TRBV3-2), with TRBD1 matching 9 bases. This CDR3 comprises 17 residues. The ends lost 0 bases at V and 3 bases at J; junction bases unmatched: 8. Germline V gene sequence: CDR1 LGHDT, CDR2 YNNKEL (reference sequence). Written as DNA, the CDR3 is TGTGCCAGCAGCCAAGATCTAGGGACAGGGACCGACTATGGCTACACCTTC. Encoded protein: CASSQDLGTGTDYGYTF.

As DNA, the CDR3 is TGTGCCCCGGGACTTTCGAATCTCATGAACACTGAAGCTTTCTTT. Its translation is CAPGLSNLMNTEAFF. This sequence joins TRBV7-9 and TRBJ1-1, with TRBD1 as a possible D gene (5 bases). The CDR3 is 15 residues long. Trimming cost V 11 bases and J 0 bases, with 19 bases left between them. Germline V gene sequence: CDR1 SEHNR, CDR2 FQNEAQ (reference sequence).

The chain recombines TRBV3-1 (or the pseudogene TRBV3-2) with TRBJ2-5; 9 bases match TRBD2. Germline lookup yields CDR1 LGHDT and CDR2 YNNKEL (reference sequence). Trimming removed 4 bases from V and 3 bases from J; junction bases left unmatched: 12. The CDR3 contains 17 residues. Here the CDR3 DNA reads TGTGCCAGCAGCCGTAGTAGCGGGAGTTATCGGAAAGAGACCCAGTACTTC. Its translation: CASSRSSGSYRKETQYF.

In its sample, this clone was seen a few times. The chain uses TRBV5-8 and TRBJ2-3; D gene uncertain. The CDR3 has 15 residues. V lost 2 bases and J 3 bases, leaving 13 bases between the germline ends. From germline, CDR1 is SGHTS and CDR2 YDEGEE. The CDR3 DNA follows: TGTGCCAGCAGCTTAGGTCAGACAATTACAGATACGCAGTATTTT. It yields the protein CASSLGQTITDTQYF.

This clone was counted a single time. CDR3 loop: CASSEPGDRGRQQYF. CDR3 nucleotide sequence: TGCGCCAGCAGTGAGCCGGGGGACAGGGGACGTCAACAGTACTTC. The J gene is TRBJ2-7, the V gene TRBV10-2, with TRBD1 identical over 10 bases. V lost 2 bases, J lost 10 bases, and 11 bases stayed unmatched. The CDR3 runs 15 residues. Germline assignment: CDR1 WSHSY and CDR2 SAAADI.

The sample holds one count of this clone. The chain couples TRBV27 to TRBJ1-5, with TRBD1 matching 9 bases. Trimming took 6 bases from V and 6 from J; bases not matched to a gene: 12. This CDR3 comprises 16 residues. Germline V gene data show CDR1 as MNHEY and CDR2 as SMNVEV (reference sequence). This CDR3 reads CASRPVYRGPTQPQHF. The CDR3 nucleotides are TGTGCCAGCAGACCTGTTTACAGGGGGCCAACTCAGCCCCAGCATTTT.

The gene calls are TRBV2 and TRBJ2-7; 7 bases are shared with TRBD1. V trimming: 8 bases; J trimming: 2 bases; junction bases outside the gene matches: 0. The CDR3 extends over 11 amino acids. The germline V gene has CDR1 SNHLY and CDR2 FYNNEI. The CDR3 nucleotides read TGTGCCAGCGGGACAGCCTACGAGCAGTACTTC. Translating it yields CASGTAYEQYF. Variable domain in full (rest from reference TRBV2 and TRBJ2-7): EPEVTQTPSHQVTQMGQEVILRCVPISNHLYFYWYRQILGQKVEFLVSFYNNEISEKSEIFDDQFSVERPDGSNFTLKIRSTKLEDSAMYFCASGTAYEQYFGPGTRLTVT.

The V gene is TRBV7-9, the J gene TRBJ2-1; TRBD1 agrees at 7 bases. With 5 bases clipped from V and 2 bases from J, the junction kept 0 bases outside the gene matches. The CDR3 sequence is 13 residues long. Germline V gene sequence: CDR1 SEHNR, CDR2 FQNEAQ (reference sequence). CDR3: CASSGTAYNEQFF. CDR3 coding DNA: TGTGCCAGCAGCGGGACAGCCTACAATGAGCAGTTCTTC. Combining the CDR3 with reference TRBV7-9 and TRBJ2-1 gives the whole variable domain DTGVSQNPRHKITKRGQNVTFRCDPISEHNRLYWYRQTLGQGPEFLTYFQNEAQLEKSRLLSDRFSAERPKGSFSTLEIQRTEQGDSAMYLCASSGTAYNEQFFGPGTRLTVL.

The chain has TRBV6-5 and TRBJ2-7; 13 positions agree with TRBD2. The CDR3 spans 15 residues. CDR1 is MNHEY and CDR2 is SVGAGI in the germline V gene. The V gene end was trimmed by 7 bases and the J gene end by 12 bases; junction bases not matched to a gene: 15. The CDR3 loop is CASISPWTSGRLRYF. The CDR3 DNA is TGTGCCAGCATATCACCGTGGACTAGCGGGAGACTTCGGTACTTC.

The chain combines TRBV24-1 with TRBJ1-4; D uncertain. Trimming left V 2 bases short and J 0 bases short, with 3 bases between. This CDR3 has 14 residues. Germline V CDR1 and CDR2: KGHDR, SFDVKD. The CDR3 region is CATSDSATNEKLFF. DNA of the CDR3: TGTGCCACCAGTGATTCAGCAACTAATGAAAAACTGTTTTTT.

This CDR3 is CASLMGRYGETQYF. As DNA, the CDR3 is TGTGCCAGCCTTATGGGTCGGTACGGGGAGACCCAGTACTTC. The chain carries TRBV6-6 and TRBJ2-5; D gene unclear. The CDR3 contains 14 residues. Germline-derived CDR1 and CDR2 are MNHNY and SVGAGI (reference sequence). V gave up 8 bases and J gave up 5 bases, with 18 bases separating them.

CDR3 DNA: TGCAGTGCTCCAGGGGGAGATGGCTACACCTTC. Its translation is CSAPGGDGYTF. The gene calls are TRBV20-1 and TRBJ1-2, with 7 bases matching TRBD1. The V and J ends lost 5 bases and 6 bases, in that order; junction bases with no gene match: 3. CDR3 length: 11 residues. The germline V gene encodes CDR1 DFQATT and CDR2 SNEGSKA (reference sequence).